This passage covers 8 T cell receptor beta chains from one sample sequenced in a study of response to subunit inactivated influenza vaccine. TCRdb passed the RT-PCR reads through MiXCR, listing each CDR3 protein once. The sample holds over 750,000 distinct CDR3 sequences, 20% to 25% seen once. Sequenced material: PBMCs from blood, taken 5 days after vaccination. The receptor set was obtained from a middle-aged man who received an inactivated influenza vaccine.

This clonotype was recorded a few times. The V call is TRBV20-1, the J call TRBJ2-3; TRBD1 agrees at 9 bases. The V and J ends lost 3 bases and 2 bases, in that order; junction bases with no gene match: 6. The CDR3 totals 15 residues. Germline lookup yields CDR1 DFQATT and CDR2 SNEGSKA (reference sequence). CDR3 sequence: CSARDRGRNTDTQYF. CDR3 DNA sequence: TGCAGTGCTAGGGACAGGGGTAGGAACACAGATACGCAGTATTTT.

The rearrangement links TRBV6-2 or TRBV6-3 to TRBJ2-5; D perhaps matches TRBD2 (6 bases). In germline, CDR1 is MNHEY, CDR2 SVGEGT. The CDR3 length is 13 residues. The V end was cut by 6 bases, the J end by 5 bases, with 13 bases between. The CDR3, as DNA: TGTGCCAGCAGGACAAACCGGGGGGAGACCCAGTACTTC. This encodes CASRTNRGETQYF.

The rearrangement joins TRBV20-1 to TRBJ2-3; no reliable D call. Germline CDR1 and CDR2: DFQATT and SNEGSKA (reference sequence). The V gene lost 4 bases and the J gene lost 5 bases, with 19 bases spanning the gap. This CDR3 has 15 amino acids. The CDR3 DNA is TGCAGTGCTACCGCTCTACTACGCCCGCAAGATACGCAGTATTTT. This codes for CSATALLRPQDTQYF.

The chain joins TRBV12-3 or TRBV12-4 to TRBJ1-5; the match to TRBD1 covers 7 bases. V was clipped by 1 base and J by 0 bases; unmatched bases: 6. The CDR3 has 17 amino acids. The DNA of the CDR3 is TGTGCCAGCAGTTTAGATTGGACAGGTTATAGCAATCAGCCCCAGCATTTT. It encodes CASSLDWTGYSNQPQHF.

J is TRBJ2-5 and V is TRBV5-1; 7 nucleotides line up with TRBD2. CDR1 SGHRS and CDR2 YFSETQ come from the germline V gene. With 1 base clipped from V and 5 bases from J, the junction kept 5 bases outside the gene matches. This CDR3 has 14 amino acids. The CDR3 bases are TGCGCCAGCAGCTTGAATCAGGGAGGGGAGACCCAGTACTTC. The encoded protein is CASSLNQGGETQYF. Drawing the rest from reference TRBV5-1 and TRBJ2-5, the complete variable domain is KAGVTQTPRYLIKTRGQQVTLSCSPISGHRSVSWYQQTPGQGLQFLFEYFSETQRNKGNFPGRFSGRQFSNSRSEMNVSTLELGDSALYLCASSLNQGGETQYFGPGTRLLVL.

This clonotype turned up a few times. CDR3 residues: CASSHRGLADSYNEQFF. In DNA, the CDR3 is TGCGCCAGCAGCCACAGAGGACTAGCGGATTCCTACAATGAGCAGTTCTTC. The chain has TRBV4-3 and TRBJ2-1, with 10 bases that match TRBD2. The V gene's germline CDR1 is LGHNA and CDR2 YSLEER. The V segment lost 3 bases and the J segment 1 base; nucleotides outside the gene matches: 6. The CDR3 sequence is 17 residues long.

The chain couples TRBV7-2 to TRBJ2-7; tentatively, D is TRBD2 (7 bases). The CDR3 length is 15 residues. With 3 bases removed from V and 2 bases from J, the gap between germline ends came to 14 bases. Per the germline V gene, CDR1 is SGHTA and CDR2 is FQGNSA. The CDR3 sequence is CASSFRGAGPYEQYF. For the CDR3, the DNA is TGTGCCAGCAGCTTTCGGGGGGCAGGGCCCTACGAGCAGTACTTC.

V is TRBV28 and J is TRBJ2-1, with D hard to call. V was pared by 1 base and J by 9 bases, with 10 bases between. Germline V CDR1 and CDR2: MDHEN, SYDVKM. The CDR3 contains 13 residues. The DNA for the CDR3 is TGTGCCAGCAGTTTATACAAGACGGTTGAGCAGTTCTTC. Protein product: CASSLYKTVEQFF. The full variable domain, its missing parts supplied by reference TRBV28 and TRBJ2-1, is DVKVTQSSRYLVKRTGEKVFLECVQDMDHENMFWYRQDPGLGLRLIYFSYDVKMKEKGDIPEGYSVSREKKERFSLILESASTNQTSMYLCASSLYKTVEQFFGPGTRLTVL.